These 5 T cell receptor beta chains originate from one sample sequenced in a study of blood T cells in healthy people across ages. Together with a sample-barcoded 5' primer, a J-beta primer mix was included in a second PCR lasting about 7 to 11 cycles. From the 5' RACE reads, TCRdb called clonotypes with MiXCR, one entry per CDR3 protein. The table shows approximately 730,000 distinct CDR3 sequences, with less than 70% occurring only once. Sequencing was performed on blood. These receptors were taken from an elderly man in good health.

The chain recombines TRBV7-2 with TRBJ2-5, with D perhaps TRBD2 (5 bases). Germline CDR1 is SGHTA and CDR2 is FQGNSA. The CDR3 is made up of 14 amino acids. Trimming cost V 5 bases and J 5 bases, with 15 bases left between them. DNA of the CDR3: TGTGCCAGCAGCCAGGAGGTAGCCCAGGAGACCCAGTACTTC. Amino acid sequence: CASSQEVAQETQYF.

This clonotype has only a few counts. CDR3: CSARVGVGTDTQYF. DNA of the CDR3: TGCAGTGCTAGAGTTGGGGTCGGCACAGATACGCAGTATTTT. J is TRBJ2-3 and V is TRBV20-1; D gene unclear. The CDR3 sequence is 14 residues long. Germline loops: CDR1 DFQATT, CDR2 SNEGSKA (reference sequence). V lost 1 base and J 1 base, leaving 9 bases between the germline ends.

The V gene is TRBV6-2 or TRBV6-3, the J gene TRBJ1-2; D is possibly TRBD1 (6 bases). The germline V and J ends were trimmed by 8 bases and 0 bases, with 13 bases remaining between them. The CDR3 covers 14 residues. From germline, CDR1 is MNHEY and CDR2 SVGEGT. The CDR3 reads CASGRQAANYGYTF. The CDR3 DNA reads TGTGCCAGCGGACGACAGGCAGCTAACTATGGCTACACCTTC.

The CDR3, as DNA: TGTGCCAGCAGTCCCGCGGGGGCGAAGTACAATGAGCAGTTCTTC. This translates into CASSPAGAKYNEQFF. This chain links TRBV12-3 or TRBV12-4 with TRBJ2-1; possibly TRBD2 for D (7 bases). Trimming removed 5 bases from V and 4 bases from J, with 15 bases in between. The CDR3 runs to 15 residues.

The rearrangement uses TRBV20-1 and TRBJ2-7; 9 bases fit TRBD1. With the DNA end fitting TRBJ2-4 better, the J assignment may be wrong. This CDR3 has 15 residues. CDR1 and CDR2 from the germline V gene are DFQATT and SNEGSKA (reference sequence). CDR3 in DNA: TGCAGTGCTAGAGACGGGAGACAGGGGGTCATCATTCAGTACTTC. Amino acid sequence: CSARDGRQGVIIQYF.